These 20 T cell receptor beta chains were all obtained from the same sample, sequenced in a study of PD-L1 blockade in urothelial cancer. This table comes from immunoSEQ multiplex PCR, and its TCRdb copy is limited to in-frame clones, with some not included. The data show 95,000 or so clones, with about nine tenths seen just once and roughly 2% held by the top ten. The time point denotes: pretreatment peripheral blood. The sample consisted of PBMCs, taken around atezolizumab (anti-PD-L1) treatment. The receptors come from a man aged 55 to 69 with urothelial cancer.

This chain connects TRBV9 to TRBJ2-7; the D is unclear. Germline V gene lookup returns CDR1 SGDLS and CDR2 YYNGEE. V was cut by 0 bases and J by 3 bases, with 10 bases left in between. The length of the CDR3 is 14 residues. The CDR3 loop reads CASSVGQVNYEQYF. The CDR3 nucleotides are TGTGCCAGCAGCGTAGGGCAGGTAAACTACGAGCAGTACTTC.

This clone was counted a few times. The rearrangement links TRBV19 to TRBJ2-2; 9 bases are a match to TRBD2. This CDR3 is built from 17 residues. V was clipped by 1 base and J by 1 base; unmatched bases: 4. CDR1 LNHDA and CDR2 SQIVND come from the germline V gene (reference sequence). CDR3 nucleotides: TGTGCCAGTAGTATAGGGGTACTAGCGGGGAACACCGGGGAGCTGTTTTTT. Residues: CASSIGVLAGNTGELFF.

The chain uses TRBV28 and TRBJ1-4; D not certain. Germline assignment: CDR1 MDHEN and CDR2 SYDVKM. V was pared by 4 bases and J by 8 bases, with 11 bases between. The CDR3 consists of 13 residues. CDR3 DNA: TGTGCCAGCAGTTCCCGGCGCGGCGAAAAACTGTTTTTT. Protein: CASSSRRGEKLFF.

The V gene is TRBV7-9, the J gene TRBJ1-2; D not certain. CDR3 size: 13 residues. The germline CDR1 and CDR2 sequences are SEHNR and FQNEAQ (reference sequence). V lost 1 base to trimming and J lost 4 bases, with 7 bases between them. In nucleotides, the CDR3 is TGTGCCAGCAGCTTAGAGGCAGGCTATGGCTACACCTTC. Protein sequence: CASSLEAGYGYTF.

This clone was observed once. V and J are TRBV27 and TRBJ2-4; 8 bases are a match to TRBD1. From germline, CDR1 is MNHEY and CDR2 SMNVEV (reference sequence). This CDR3 has 13 amino acids. J lost 11 bases, V lost 5 bases, and 8 bases had no gene match. CDR3: CASSPGGQGVQYF. The CDR3 DNA follows: TGTGCCAGCAGTCCCGGAGGACAGGGAGTTCAGTACTTC.

The gene calls are TRBV7-2 and TRBJ2-7; 11 bases map to TRBD1. V was pared by 2 bases and J by 7 bases, with 4 bases of the junction left unmatched. The CDR3 extends over 14 amino acids. Germline V gene data show CDR1 as SGHTA and CDR2 as FQGNSA. CDR3 DNA: TGTGCCAGCAGCTTATGGACAGGGGGCACGGAGCAGTACTTC. Its translation: CASSLWTGGTEQYF.

The chain carries TRBV5-1 and TRBJ2-7; D is possibly TRBD2 (6 bases). Germline values: CDR1 SGHRS, CDR2 YFSETQ. V shed 4 bases and J shed 5 bases, with 13 bases lying between them. The CDR3 runs 13 residues. The CDR3 DNA sequence: TGCGCCAGCAGCGGAGGGTGGCGGGACGAGCAGTACTTC. It yields the protein CASSGGWRDEQYF.

The rearrangement joins TRBV10-3 to TRBJ1-5; 10 bases agree with TRBD1. Germline V lookup: CDR1 ENHRY, CDR2 SYGVKD. This CDR3 contains 14 residues. J lost 6 bases, V lost 6 bases, and 5 bases had no gene match. This CDR3 is CAIRGTGVSQPQHF. The CDR3 bases are TGTGCCATCAGGGGGACAGGGGTGAGTCAGCCCCAGCATTTT.

The V call is TRBV5-1, the J call TRBJ2-1, with 8 bases aligning to TRBD2. Looked up from germline, CDR1 is SGHRS and CDR2 is YFSETQ. The V gene end was trimmed by 3 bases and the J gene end by 8 bases; junction bases not matched to a gene: 10. This CDR3 spans 15 amino acids. The CDR3 DNA reads TGCGCCAGCAGCTCTGGGCTAGCGGGCCCCCATGAGCAGTTCTTC. Translation gives CASSSGLAGPHEQFF.

The rearrangement links TRBV27 to TRBJ2-3; 7 nucleotides agree with TRBD2. The germline CDR1 and CDR2 sequences are MNHEY and SMNVEV (reference sequence). The CDR3 covers 15 residues. J was trimmed by 3 bases and V by 10 bases; bases with no gene match: 13. Here the CDR3 DNA reads TGTGCCACCCATACCACGAAGCGGGGAACAGATACGCAGTATTTT. It encodes CATHTTKRGTDTQYF.

The chain links TRBV9 to TRBJ1-3; D is perhaps TRBD1 (5 bases). The germline gives CDR1 SGDLS, CDR2 YYNGEE. This CDR3 is 14 amino acids long. V lost 4 bases, J lost 3 bases, and 11 bases lay in between. The CDR3 sequence is CASSLQGVGNTIYF. The DNA for the CDR3 is TGTGCCAGCAGCCTACAAGGGGTTGGAAACACCATATATTTT.

The chain combines TRBV7-6 with TRBJ2-5; possible D gene TRBD2, 5 bases. V dropped 0 bases and J dropped 3 bases, with 11 bases sitting between them. CDR3 size: 15 residues. The germline gives CDR1 SGHVS, CDR2 FNYEAQ. CDR3 sequence reads: CASSLARRVEETQYF. In nucleotides, the CDR3 is TGTGCCAGCAGCTTAGCGCGGCGGGTTGAAGAGACCCAGTACTTC.

The chain couples TRBV6-5 to TRBJ1-6; a weak D match, TRBD1 (6 bases). The V end lost 7 bases, the J end lost 0 bases, and 10 bases lay between the germline ends. Germline-derived CDR1 and CDR2 are MNHEY and SVGAGI. The CDR3 has 15 residues. In DNA form, the CDR3 reads TGTGCCAGCACCAACAGGGCCTCCTATAATTCACCCCTCCACTTT. It translates to CASTNRASYNSPLHF.

V and J are TRBV6-1 and TRBJ2-4, with D perhaps matching TRBD1 (6 bases). The V gene lost 3 bases and the J gene lost 8 bases, with 17 bases spanning the gap. The CDR3 covers 15 residues. CDR1 is MNHNS, CDR2 SASEGT, per germline. In DNA, the CDR3 is TGTGCCAGCAGTGACCCCGGGACACGAGGAGACATTCAGTACTTC. Protein: CASSDPGTRGDIQYF.

This chain links TRBV5-6 with TRBJ2-7, with 7 bases fitting TRBD2. CDR1 and CDR2 from the germline V gene are SGHDT and YYEEEE. V trimming: 0 bases; J trimming: 6 bases; junction bases outside the gene matches: 9. This CDR3 is 15 amino acids long. Here the CDR3 reads CASSLVASGLGEQYF. In nucleotides, the CDR3 is TGTGCCAGCAGCTTGGTCGCTAGCGGCTTGGGCGAGCAGTACTTC.

The CDR3 nucleotides are TGTGCCAGCAGAGCTAGCGGGAGCCACGAGCAGTACTTC. Residues: CASRASGSHEQYF. The V gene is TRBV2, the J gene TRBJ2-7; TRBD2 matches at 10 bases. Germline lookup yields CDR1 SNHLY and CDR2 FYNNEI. With V trimmed by 6 bases and J by 5 bases, 4 bases remained unmatched. The CDR3 is made up of 13 amino acids.

The CDR3 here is CASSLTGGWWNTEAFF. The CDR3, as DNA: TGTGCCAGCAGTCTGACAGGGGGCTGGTGGAACACTGAAGCTTTCTTT. This chain joins TRBV28 and TRBJ1-1; 10 positions match TRBD1. Germline V gene sequence: CDR1 MDHEN, CDR2 SYDVKM. J gave up 1 base and V 5 bases, and 7 bases lay outside the gene matches. This CDR3 comprises 16 residues.

V is TRBV2 and J is TRBJ2-3, with 7 bases fitting TRBD2. The CDR3 spans 12 residues. In germline, CDR1 is SNHLY, CDR2 FYNNEI. The trim removed 10 bases at V and 7 bases at J, leaving 8 bases unmatched. CDR3 sequence: CAMGGAANTQYF. For the CDR3, the DNA is TGTGCCATGGGAGGGGCGGCTAATACGCAGTATTTT. Together with reference TRBV2 and TRBJ2-3, the CDR3 gives the full variable domain: EPEVTQTPSHQVTQMGQEVILRCVPISNHLYFYWYRQILGQKVEFLVSFYNNEISEKSEIFDDQFSVERPDGSNFTLKIRSTKLEDSAMYFCAMGGAANTQYFGPGTRLTVL.

J is TRBJ1-1 and V is TRBV28, with 7 bases lining up with TRBD1. This CDR3 region has 14 residues. V trimming: 7 bases; J trimming: 0 bases; junction bases outside the gene matches: 5. Germline V gives CDR1 MDHEN, CDR2 SYDVKM. The CDR3 sequence: CASTEGALNTEAFF. The CDR3 nucleotides are TGTGCCAGCACAGAGGGGGCGTTGAACACTGAAGCTTTCTTT.

The chain is built from TRBV5-1 and TRBJ2-4; 11 bases align to TRBD2. Unmatched junction bases numbered 19, after V lost 4 bases and J lost 7 bases. From germline, CDR1 is SGHRS and CDR2 YFSETQ. This CDR3 contains 19 residues. CDR3 sequence: CASSHNPGLAGGAGNIQYF. The CDR3 region has the DNA TGCGCCAGCAGCCATAACCCGGGGCTAGCGGGAGGAGCAGGGAACATTCAGTACTTC.